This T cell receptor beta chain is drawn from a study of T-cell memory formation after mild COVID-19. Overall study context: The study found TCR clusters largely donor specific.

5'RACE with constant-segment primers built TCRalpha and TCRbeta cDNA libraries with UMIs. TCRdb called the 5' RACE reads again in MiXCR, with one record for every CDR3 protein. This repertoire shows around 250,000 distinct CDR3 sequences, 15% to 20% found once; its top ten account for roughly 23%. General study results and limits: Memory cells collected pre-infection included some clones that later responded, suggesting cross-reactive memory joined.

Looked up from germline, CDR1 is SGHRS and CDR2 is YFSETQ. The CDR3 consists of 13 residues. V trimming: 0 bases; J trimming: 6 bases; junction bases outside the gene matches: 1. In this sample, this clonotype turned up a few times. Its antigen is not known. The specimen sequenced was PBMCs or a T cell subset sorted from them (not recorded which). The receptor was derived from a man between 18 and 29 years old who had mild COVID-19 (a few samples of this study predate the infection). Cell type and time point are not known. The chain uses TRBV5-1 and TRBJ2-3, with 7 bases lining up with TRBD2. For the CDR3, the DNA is TGCGCCAGCAGCTTGGATAGCGGGGATACGCAGTATTTT. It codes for CASSLDSGDTQYF.